This T cell receptor beta chain was captured by sequencing in a study of cytomegalovirus exposure and HLA in healthy donors. Study observations and caveats: Some segments of the V type, notably TRBV6-2 and TRBV6-3, were excluded as indistinguishable. Altogether, 150 to 200 TCR beta chains were recorded as cytomegalovirus-associated. Earlier findings revealed that most TCR beta V segments proved productive either about 90% or about 30% of the time.

Primers for the PCR totalled 60 Vbeta and 13 Jbeta. TCRdb's copy holds only in-frame clones and misses some; the assay was immunoSEQ multiplex PCR. The sample includes approximately 130,000 clones, 75% to 85% of them seen just once. Turning to this clone: Its target is unknown.

The CDR3 is 14 amino acids. Germline-derived CDR1 and CDR2 are SQVTM and ANQGSEA. Between the trimmed V and J ends, which lost 3 bases and 4 bases, there was a span of 13 bases. The source material was PBMCs. V is TRBV29-1 and J is TRBJ2-1, with a weak D call TRBD2 (6 bases). This TCR was sampled from a woman aged 45-59 years in good health and CMV-seropositive. CDR3 loop: CSVDPLAQYNEQFF. In nucleotides, the CDR3 is TGCAGCGTTGACCCCCTAGCGCAATACAATGAGCAGTTCTTC.